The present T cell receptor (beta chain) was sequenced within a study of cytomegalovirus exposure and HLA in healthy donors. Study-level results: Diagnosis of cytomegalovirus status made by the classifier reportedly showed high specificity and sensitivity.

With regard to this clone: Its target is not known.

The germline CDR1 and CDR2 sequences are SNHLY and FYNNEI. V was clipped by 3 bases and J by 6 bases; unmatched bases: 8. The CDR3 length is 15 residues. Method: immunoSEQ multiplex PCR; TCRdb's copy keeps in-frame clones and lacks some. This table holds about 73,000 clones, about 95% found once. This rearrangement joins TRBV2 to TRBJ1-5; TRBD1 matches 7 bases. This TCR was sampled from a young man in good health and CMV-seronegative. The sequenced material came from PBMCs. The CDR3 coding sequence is TGTGCCAGCAGTGATAGCAGGGGGATCGGTCAGCCCCAGCATTTT. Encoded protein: CASSDSRGIGQPQHF.